This T cell receptor beta chain was sequenced during a study of blood T cells in healthy people across ages. Together with a sample-barcoded 5' primer, a J-beta primer mix was included in a second PCR lasting roughly 6 to 12 cycles. TCRdb itself ran the 5' RACE reads through MiXCR, one entry per CDR3 protein. Among roughly 1,500,000 distinct CDR3 sequences listed, 30% to 40% were seen once. Germline V gene lookup returns CDR1 GTSNPN and CDR2 SVGIG (reference sequence). This CDR3 contains 12 residues. The TCR comes from a woman under 40 in good health. V gene TRBV30 combines with J gene TRBJ2-2; possibly TRBD1 for D (6 bases). The sequencing input was blood. Written as DNA, the CDR3 is TGTGCTCAGGACAGGAACACCGGGGAGCTGTTTTTT. Translated: CAQDRNTGELFF. The full variable domain, completed using reference TRBV30 and TRBJ2-2, is SQTIHQWPATLVQPVGSPLSLECTVEGTSNPNLYWYRQAAGRGLQLLFYSVGIGQISSEVPQNLSASRPQDRQFILSSKKLLLSDSGFYLCAQDRNTGELFFGEGSRLTVL.